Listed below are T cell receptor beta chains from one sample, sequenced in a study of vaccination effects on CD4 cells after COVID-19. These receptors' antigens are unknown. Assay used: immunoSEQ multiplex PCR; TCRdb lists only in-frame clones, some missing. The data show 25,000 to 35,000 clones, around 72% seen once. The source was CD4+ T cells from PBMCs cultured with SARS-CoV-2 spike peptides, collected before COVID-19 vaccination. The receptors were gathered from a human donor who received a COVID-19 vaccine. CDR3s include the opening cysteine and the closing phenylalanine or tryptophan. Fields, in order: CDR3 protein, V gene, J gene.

cdr3_aa: CASSPGQGIVALHF
v_call: TRBV18
j_call: TRBJ1-6

cdr3_aa: CAISDGSSNQPQHF
v_call: TRBV10-3
j_call: TRBJ1-5

cdr3_aa: CASSRMDRSYEQYF
v_call: TRBV3-1/TRBV3-2
j_call: TRBJ2-7

cdr3_aa: CASSRNRGPSGANVLTF
v_call: TRBV19
j_call: TRBJ2-6

cdr3_aa: CASSLAKNTDTQYF
v_call: TRBV5-1
j_call: TRBJ2-3

cdr3_aa: CASSDGQGVPEQYF
v_call: TRBV6-1
j_call: TRBJ2-7

cdr3_aa: CASRKTRYPNEKLFF
v_call: TRBV28
j_call: TRBJ1-4

cdr3_aa: CASSLGQGSRQETQYF
v_call: TRBV5-1
j_call: TRBJ2-5

cdr3_aa: CASSEGQAQRGYGYTF
v_call: TRBV2
j_call: TRBJ1-2

cdr3_aa: CASSSVQSNYGYTF
v_call: TRBV5-1
j_call: TRBJ1-2

cdr3_aa: CASRSSGSSYEQYF
v_call: TRBV3-1/TRBV3-2
j_call: TRBJ2-7

cdr3_aa: CASSLGPRGRVSGANVLTF
v_call: TRBV11-2
j_call: TRBJ2-6

cdr3_aa: CASSSNFYEQYF
v_call: TRBV12-3/TRBV12-4
j_call: TRBJ2-7

cdr3_aa: CASSIGQGGNTGELFF
v_call: TRBV4-1
j_call: TRBJ2-2

cdr3_aa: CAISDRVIQGLSNYGYTF
v_call: TRBV10-3
j_call: TRBJ1-2

cdr3_aa: CASSSSGGSGEQYF
v_call: TRBV28
j_call: TRBJ2-7

cdr3_aa: CSVLDREGYTF
v_call: TRBV29-1
j_call: TRBJ1-2

cdr3_aa: CASQGQGVHEQYF
v_call: TRBV3-1/TRBV3-2
j_call: TRBJ2-7

cdr3_aa: CASSQDRSRNTEAFF
v_call: TRBV4-2
j_call: TRBJ1-1

cdr3_aa: CAWSVGVPTF
v_call: TRBV30
j_call: TRBJ1-2

cdr3_aa: CASSEPVWLAGADTIYF
v_call: TRBV6-1
j_call: TRBJ1-3

cdr3_aa: CASSEAGLGNNEQFF
v_call: TRBV2
j_call: TRBJ2-1

cdr3_aa: CASSLAGGVYEQYF
v_call: TRBV5-6
j_call: TRBJ2-7

cdr3_aa: CSVAGGGGAQYF
v_call: TRBV29-1
j_call: TRBJ2-5

cdr3_aa: CASSQDPGEHNEQFF
v_call: TRBV3-1/TRBV3-2
j_call: TRBJ2-1

cdr3_aa: CASSGTSNEKLFF
v_call: TRBV9
j_call: TRBJ1-4

cdr3_aa: CASSSQGLAGTGELFF
v_call: TRBV28
j_call: TRBJ2-2

cdr3_aa: CASMGMIGQESYEQYF
v_call: TRBV2
j_call: TRBJ2-7

cdr3_aa: CATSPRQGSFGYTF
v_call: TRBV7-2
j_call: TRBJ1-2

cdr3_aa: CASSLAAREKAFF
v_call: TRBV5-1
j_call: TRBJ1-1

cdr3_aa: CASSPWDSPGYTF
v_call: TRBV6-5
j_call: TRBJ1-2

cdr3_aa: CASSYWGSQPQHF
v_call: TRBV7-2
j_call: TRBJ1-5

cdr3_aa: CASSLRGGGTDTQYF
v_call: TRBV7-6
j_call: TRBJ2-3

cdr3_aa: CASSARQGAGEKLFF
v_call: TRBV7-9
j_call: TRBJ1-4

cdr3_aa: CASSLEKPKDTF
v_call: TRBV7-2
j_call: TRBJ1-2

cdr3_aa: CATSGSGRIYGYTF
v_call: TRBV24-1
j_call: TRBJ1-2

cdr3_aa: CARREGGGVTNYGYTF
v_call: TRBV5-3
j_call: TRBJ1-2

cdr3_aa: CASSVGGGSTEAFF
v_call: TRBV9
j_call: TRBJ1-1

cdr3_aa: CASSLGGGGTDTQYF
v_call: TRBV5-1
j_call: TRBJ2-3

cdr3_aa: CASSLGVGSGVYEQYF
v_call: TRBV5-1
j_call: TRBJ2-7

cdr3_aa: CASSLPRWGVTEAFF
v_call: TRBV7-9
j_call: TRBJ1-1

cdr3_aa: CAISDTTSGRHEQFF
v_call: TRBV10-3
j_call: TRBJ2-1

cdr3_aa: CASSQTGTAINQPQHF
v_call: TRBV4-1
j_call: TRBJ1-5

cdr3_aa: CASSLSGPSYEQYF
v_call: TRBV5-1
j_call: TRBJ2-7

cdr3_aa: CASSPYGKREDNEQFF
v_call: TRBV3-1/TRBV3-2
j_call: TRBJ2-1

cdr3_aa: CASSYFQGDQPQHF
v_call: TRBV6-6
j_call: TRBJ1-5

cdr3_aa: CASSSPGGYGYTF
v_call: TRBV12-3/TRBV12-4
j_call: TRBJ1-2

cdr3_aa: CASSVGLQFTYGYTF
v_call: TRBV9
j_call: TRBJ1-2

cdr3_aa: CASSETSFADTQYF
v_call: TRBV6-1
j_call: TRBJ2-3

cdr3_aa: CASSLRPTREAFF
v_call: TRBV5-1
j_call: TRBJ1-1

cdr3_aa: CASGLVLGQGARMGTEAFF
v_call: TRBV12-5
j_call: TRBJ1-1

cdr3_aa: CSASFGTRGGYTF
v_call: TRBV20-1
j_call: TRBJ1-2

cdr3_aa: CASSELSISNYEQYF
v_call: TRBV7-9
j_call: TRBJ2-7